Listed below are T cell receptor beta chains from one sample, sequenced in a study of cytomegalovirus exposure and HLA in healthy donors. TCRdb keeps only in-frame clones here, not all; method: immunoSEQ multiplex PCR. Here the sample spans some 180,000 clones, roughly nine tenths being singletons. Sequencing was performed on PBMCs. The receptors stem from a man aged 30 to 45 in good health and CMV-seropositive. The CDR3 runs from the conserved cysteine through the conserved F or W.

V	J	CDR3
TRBV9	TRBJ1-2	CASSVGPAGGYGYTF
TRBV18	TRBJ1-6	CASSPTGGDSPLHF
TRBV19	TRBJ2-1	CASRIVSGLAGLRDEQFF
TRBV11-2	TRBJ1-2	CASSLAPSLRGGYGYTF
TRBV7-7	TRBJ2-6	CASHSGERSGANVLTF
TRBV5-8	TRBJ1-6	CASSLFKGNSNSPLHF
TRBV7-9	TRBJ1-1	CASSSDGGKLEAFF
TRBV30	TRBJ2-1	CAWNQAAGYNEQFF
TRBV9	TRBJ1-4	CASSVGGSGEKLFF
TRBV4-3	TRBJ2-3	CASSQVGGATYTDTQYF
TRBV6-5	TRBJ2-7	CASSYSMGSSYEQYF
TRBV5-6	TRBJ2-1	CASSRGPTGGDNEQFF
TRBV5-1	TRBJ2-3	CASSLGATSTDTQYF
TRBV2	TRBJ2-3	CASRLEGRGTDTQYF
TRBV6-5	TRBJ1-5	CASSNQGVLSQPQHF
TRBV5-1	TRBJ2-5	CASSLAVGIEETQYF
TRBV6-5	TRBJ2-7	CASSSPKRGLNYEQYF
TRBV5-4	TRBJ2-7	CASSLGLDEQYF
TRBV15	TRBJ2-1	CATSRVELVGSRGEQFF
TRBV4-1	TRBJ2-2	CASSQQGANTGELFF
TRBV5-1	TRBJ1-5	CASSTTGADNQPQHF
TRBV7-8	TRBJ2-7	CASSLGRQGPMDYEQYF
TRBV10-3	TRBJ2-3	CAISFSTGGADTQYF
TRBV2	TRBJ2-1	CASSVSRTSGRSSYNEQFF
TRBV5-1	TRBJ2-7	CASSLDQGAFYEQYF
TRBV6-1	TRBJ1-3	CASSDSTAPRNTIYF
TRBV16	TRBJ1-5	CASSHGDYQPQHF
TRBV29-1	TRBJ1-4	CSVEGPLGKKLFF
TRBV7-2	TRBJ1-1	CASQGRAEAFF
TRBV15	TRBJ2-7	CATANRGRSYEQYF
TRBV28	TRBJ1-1	CASSLWDTEAFF
TRBV6-5	TRBJ2-3	CASSYLDTQYF
TRBV5-1	TRBJ2-1	CASGDSPGNEQFF
TRBV11-1	TRBJ2-1	CASSSGQGPYNEQFF
TRBV11-2	TRBJ2-7	CASSLRVKNEQYF
TRBV5-1	TRBJ1-1	CASSEGTEAFF
TRBV28	TRBJ2-5	CASSLPGTGGETQYF
TRBV7-8	TRBJ2-7	CASSYGTAYEQYF
TRBV9	TRBJ2-1	CASSVAGSYNEQFF
TRBV13	TRBJ1-1	CASKRGGEVNTEAFF
TRBV28	TRBJ1-4	CASYKGISNEKLFF
TRBV7-2	TRBJ1-5	CASSLVDQSNQPQHF
TRBV6-6	TRBJ1-6	CASSSSTLHF
TRBV27	TRBJ2-1	CASRGEVGLQDNEQFF
TRBV2	TRBJ2-1	CAMDVGREQFF
TRBV6-5	TRBJ2-1	CASSYSRLAGAREQFF
TRBV5-4	TRBJ2-5	CASSKRLAGDETQYF